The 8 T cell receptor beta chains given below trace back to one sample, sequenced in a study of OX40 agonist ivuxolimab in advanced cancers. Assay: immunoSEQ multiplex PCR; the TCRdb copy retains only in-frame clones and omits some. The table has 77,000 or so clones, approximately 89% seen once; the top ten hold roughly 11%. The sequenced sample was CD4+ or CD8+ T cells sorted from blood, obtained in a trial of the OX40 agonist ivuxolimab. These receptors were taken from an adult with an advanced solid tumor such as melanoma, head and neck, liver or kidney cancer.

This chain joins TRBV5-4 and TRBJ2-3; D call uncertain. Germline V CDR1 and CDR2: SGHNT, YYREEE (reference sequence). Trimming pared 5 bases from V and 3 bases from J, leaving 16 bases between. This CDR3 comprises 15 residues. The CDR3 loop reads CASSRSGGVTDTQYF. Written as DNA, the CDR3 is TGTGCCAGCAGTAGGAGTGGTGGGGTGACAGATACGCAGTATTTT.

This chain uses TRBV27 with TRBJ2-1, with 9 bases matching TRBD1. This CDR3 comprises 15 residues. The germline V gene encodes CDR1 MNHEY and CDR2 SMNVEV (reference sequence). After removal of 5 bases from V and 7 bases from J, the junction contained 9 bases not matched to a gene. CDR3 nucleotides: TGTGCCAGCAGTCGGGACAGGGTTGTTGGGAATGAGCAGTTCTTC. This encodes CASSRDRVVGNEQFF.

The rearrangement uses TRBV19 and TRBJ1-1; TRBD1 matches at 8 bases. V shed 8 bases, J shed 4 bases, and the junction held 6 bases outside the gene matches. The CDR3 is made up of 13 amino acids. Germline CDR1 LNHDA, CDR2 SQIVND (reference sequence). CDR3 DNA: TGTGCCAGTGAAACAGGGGGAAGCACTGAAGCTTTCTTT. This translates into CASETGGSTEAFF.

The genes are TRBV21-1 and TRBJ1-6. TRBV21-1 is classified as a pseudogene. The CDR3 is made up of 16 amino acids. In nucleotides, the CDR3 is TGTGCCAGCAGCAACTTAGGGGGGGCTCCAGGTTCACCCCTCCACTTT. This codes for CASSNLGGAPGSPLHF.

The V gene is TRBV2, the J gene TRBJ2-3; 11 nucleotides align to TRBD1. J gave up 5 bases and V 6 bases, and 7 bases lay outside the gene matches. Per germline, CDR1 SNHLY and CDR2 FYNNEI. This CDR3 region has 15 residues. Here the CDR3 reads CASRSGQGAGDTQYF. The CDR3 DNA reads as TGTGCCAGCAGGTCAGGACAGGGGGCGGGAGATACGCAGTATTTT.

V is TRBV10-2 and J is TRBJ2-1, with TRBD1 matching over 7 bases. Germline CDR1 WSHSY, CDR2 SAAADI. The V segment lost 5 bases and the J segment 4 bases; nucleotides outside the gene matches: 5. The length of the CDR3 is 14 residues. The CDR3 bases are TGCGCCAGCAGTTTTTCAGGGGGTTACAATGAGCAGTTCTTC. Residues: CASSFSGGYNEQFF.

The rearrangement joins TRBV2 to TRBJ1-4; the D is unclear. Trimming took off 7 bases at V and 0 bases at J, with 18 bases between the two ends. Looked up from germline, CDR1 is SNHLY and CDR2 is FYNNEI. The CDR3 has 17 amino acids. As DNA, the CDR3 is TGTGCCAGCAATGGAGGTCTGAACCTTGCAACTAATGAAAAACTGTTTTTT. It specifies CASNGGLNLATNEKLFF.

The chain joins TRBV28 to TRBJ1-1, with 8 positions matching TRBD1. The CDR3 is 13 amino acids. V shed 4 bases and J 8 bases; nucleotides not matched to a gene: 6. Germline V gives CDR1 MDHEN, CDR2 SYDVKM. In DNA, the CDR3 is TGTGCCAGCAGTTCGGGACAGGTCCCAGAAGCTTTCTTT. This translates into CASSSGQVPEAFF.